The rows below give T cell receptor beta chains drawn from one sample of a study of T cell clonotyping in hematopoietic cell transplantation. Profiling relied on immunoSEQ multiplex PCR, and the TCRdb table lists in-frame clones only, not all of them. The sample includes 75,000 to 95,000 clones, 96% of them seen just once. The sample was peripheral blood mononuclear cells, taken before stem cell transplant. Receptor source: a woman between 45 and 60 years old with acute myeloid leukemia. Some clones in this sample may be carry-over from other donors' samples. CDR3s include the opening cysteine and the closing phenylalanine or tryptophan. A D gene is named only where the DNA matches it firmly. Some rows have no size entry. The others give once, few or many, or a class for an expanded clone.

TRBJ1-1 | TRBD1 | TRBV28 | - | CASSSRQGVANTEAFF | TGTGCCAGCAGTTCCCGACAGGGAGTGGCGAACACTGAAGCTTTCTTT
TRBJ2-1 | TRBD1 | TRBV19 | - | CASSARDRPYNEQFF | TGTGCCAGTAGTGCCCGGGACAGACCATACAATGAGCAGTTCTTC
TRBJ2-2 | TRBD2 | TRBV7-3 | - | CASSLSLAGGELFF | TGTGCCAGCAGCTTAAGTCTAGCGGGCGGGGAGCTGTTTTTT
TRBJ1-4 | - | TRBV5-6 | once | CASSFSVMATNEKLFF | TGTGCCAGCAGCTTCTCAGTCATGGCAACTAATGAAAAACTGTTTTTT
TRBJ1-2 | - | TRBV30 | - | CAWLRTADNYGYTF | TGTGCCTGGCTTCGGACAGCCGATAACTATGGCTACACCTTC
TRBJ2-1 | - | TRBV28 | - | CASSLLADNEQFF | TGTGCCAGCAGTTTATTGGCGGACAATGAGCAGTTCTTC
TRBJ1-3 | TRBD1 | TRBV4-2 | - | CASSLGQGAANSGNTIYF | TGTGCCAGCAGCCTAGGTCAGGGGGCCGCAAACTCTGGAAACACCATATATTTT
TRBJ2-3 | - | TRBV30 | - | CAWSGASTDTQYF | TGTGCCTGGAGCGGGGCTAGCACAGATACGCAGTATTTT
TRBJ1-1 | - | TRBV6-1 | - | CASSEAWISEAFF | TGTGCCAGCAGTGAAGCATGGATAAGTGAAGCTTTCTTT
TRBJ2-2 | - | TRBV14 | - | CASSQAGFTGELFF | TGTGCCAGCAGCCAAGCCGGCTTCACCGGGGAGCTGTTTTTT
TRBJ2-7 | - | TRBV5-1 | - | CASSLVGGGYEQYF | TGCGCCAGCAGCTTGGTAGGCGGGGGCTATGAGCAGTACTTC
TRBJ2-6 | - | TRBV5-1 | - | CASSLSTASGANVLTF | TGCGCCAGCAGCTTAAGTACAGCCTCTGGGGCCAACGTCCTGACTTTC
TRBJ2-7 | - | TRBV7-2 | once | CASSSDSYLQYF | TGTGCCAGCAGCTCAGACTCCTATTTGCAGTACTTC
TRBJ2-7 | TRBD2 | TRBV7-2 | once | CASSTRLAGPYEQYF | TGTGCCAGCAGCACCAGACTAGCGGGCCCCTACGAGCAGTACTTC
TRBJ1-1 | TRBD1 | TRBV10-3 | - | CAIRDRGTEAFF | TGTGCCATCAGGGACAGGGGGACTGAAGCTTTCTTT
TRBJ1-2 | - | TRBV10-3 | - | CAISESGLGYTF | TGTGCCATCAGTGAGTCAGGGTTGGGCTACACCTTC
TRBJ2-7 | - | TRBV2 | - | CASSPPSTGLAEQYF | TGTGCCAGCAGTCCACCATCTACAGGGTTGGCTGAGCAGTACTTC
TRBJ2-7 | - | TRBV27 | - | CASSTWTEKRPWVEQYF | TGTGCCAGCAGTACTTGGACAGAGAAGCGTCCTTGGGTCGAGCAGTACTTC
TRBJ2-7 | - | TRBV5-5 | - | CASSLAGTSYEQYF | TGTGCCAGCAGCTTGGCCGGGACATCATACGAGCAGTACTTC
TRBJ1-5 | - | TRBV28 | - | CASGSGTQPQHF | TGTGCCAGCGGCTCAGGGACTCAGCCCCAGCATTTT
TRBJ2-2 | TRBD1 | TRBV5-6 | - | CASSLDGGTGATGELFF | TGTGCCAGCAGCTTGGATGGGGGGACAGGAGCCACCGGGGAGCTGTTTTTT
TRBJ1-6 | - | TRBV6-1 | - | CASSEISLGSPLHF | TGTGCCAGCAGTGAAATAAGTTTAGGTTCACCCCTCCACTTT
TRBJ1-2 | - | TRBV5-6 | - | CASSLGGGSYGYTF | TGTGCCAGCAGCTTGGGGGGAGGTTCCTATGGCTACACCTTC
TRBJ2-7 | - | TRBV6-1 | - | CASSELGTSYEQYF | TGTGCCAGCAGTGAATTAGGCACCTCCTACGAGCAGTACTTC
TRBJ1-5 | - | TRBV2 | once | CASSEASTVGRPQHF | TGTGCCAGCAGTGAAGCTTCGACCGTGGGTAGGCCCCAGCATTTT
TRBJ2-2 | TRBD1 | TRBV30 | once | CAWSRQGAGELFF | TGTGCCTGGAGTCGGCAGGGGGCCGGGGAGCTGTTTTTT
TRBJ2-5 | - | TRBV21-1 | once | CASSRLRTSGEETQYF | TGTGCCAGCAGCAGACTTAGGACTAGCGGGGAAGAGACCCAGTACTTC
TRBJ2-5 | - | TRBV2 | - | CASSRQYQQETQYF | TGTGCCAGCAGCCGACAGTACCAGCAAGAGACCCAGTACTTC
TRBJ2-7 | TRBD1 | TRBV5-6 | - | CASSVYRGAYEQYF | TGTGCCAGCAGCGTGTACAGGGGAGCCTACGAGCAGTACTTC
TRBJ2-7 | - | TRBV28 | - | CASSLMTAPDPYEQYF | TGTGCCAGCAGCCTTATGACCGCCCCCGACCCCTACGAGCAGTACTTC
TRBJ2-7 | - | TRBV4-1 | - | CASSQGGRDYEQYF | TGCGCCAGCAGCCAAGGGGGTAGGGACTACGAGCAGTACTTC
TRBJ2-3 | - | TRBV5-6 | - | CASSATGSADTQYF | TGTGCCAGCAGCGCTACAGGGTCGGCTGATACGCAGTATTTT
TRBJ2-3 | TRBD2 | TRBV30 | - | CAWSATSVMSDTQYF | TGTGCCTGGAGTGCAACTAGCGTTATGTCAGATACGCAGTATTTT
TRBJ2-1 | TRBD1 | TRBV7-7 | - | CASSRGQGGGNEQFF | TGTGCTAGCAGCCGAGGACAGGGTGGGGGGAATGAGCAGTTCTTC
TRBJ1-2 | - | TRBV29-1 | - | CSVEDRRGYTF | TGCAGCGTTGAAGATCGGCGTGGCTACACCTTC
TRBJ2-7 | TRBD1 | TRBV6-5 | - | CASSGTAYEQYF | TGTGCCAGCAGCGGGACAGCCTACGAGCAGTACTTC
TRBJ1-4 | - | TRBV30 | - | CAWARTGGATNEKLFF | TGTGCCTGGGCTAGAACAGGAGGTGCAACTAATGAAAAACTGTTTTTT
TRBJ2-3 | TRBD2 | TRBV30 | - | CAWSVLASGYSTDTQYF | TGTGCCTGGAGTGTATTGGCTAGCGGGTATTCCACAGATACGCAGTATTTT
TRBJ2-7 | - | TRBV7-6 | - | CASSPGTRVSYEQYF | TGTGCCAGCAGCCCTGGGACACGCGTCTCCTACGAGCAGTACTTC
TRBJ2-7 | - | TRBV9 | - | CASSVEDSRYEQYF | TGTGCCAGCAGCGTAGAGGACAGTAGGTACGAGCAGTACTTC
TRBJ1-6 | - | TRBV9 | - | CASSLYRDGDSPLHF | TGTGCCAGCAGCTTATACAGGGACGGAGATTCACCCCTCCACTTT
TRBJ2-7 | - | TRBV2 | - | CASRQGYEQYF | TGTGCCAGCAGACAGGGCTACGAGCAGTACTTC
TRBJ1-5 | - | TRBV2 | - | CASIGDEDQPQHF | TGTGCCAGCATCGGCGACGAGGATCAGCCCCAGCATTTT
TRBJ2-7 | TRBD1 | TRBV9 | - | CAGSPGQGNEQYF | TGTGCCGGCAGTCCGGGACAGGGTAACGAGCAGTACTTC
TRBJ1-5 | - | TRBV10-2 | - | CASNSQGQPQHF | TGCGCCAGCAACAGTCAAGGTCAGCCCCAGCATTTT
TRBJ1-4 | - | TRBV6-6 | once | CASSYSRSNEKLFF | TGTGCCAGCAGTTACTCGAGATCTAATGAAAAACTGTTTTTT
TRBJ2-3 | TRBD2 | TRBV19 | once | CASSIDRGGLGQYF | TGTGCCAGTAGTATAGATCGGGGGGGCCTAGGGCAGTATTTT
TRBJ2-7 | - | TRBV6-6 | - | CASSSLHGREQYF | TGTGCCAGCAGTTCCCTCCACGGGCGCGAGCAGTACTTC
TRBJ2-7 | - | TRBV27 | - | CASSLENTSPYEQYF | TGTGCCAGCAGTTTGGAAAACACCTCCCCCTACGAGCAGTACTTC
TRBJ1-5 | - | TRBV2 | - | CASTPPRAGLSNQPQHF | TGTGCCAGCACTCCCCCGCGGGCAGGGCTTAGCAATCAGCCCCAGCATTTT
TRBJ1-5 | TRBD1 | TRBV6-1 | - | CASIGQGNQPQHF | TGTGCCAGCATCGGACAGGGCAATCAGCCCCAGCATTTT
TRBJ2-1 | TRBD2 | TRBV2 | - | CASRRRGTSYNEQFF | TGTGCCAGCAGACGGAGAGGGACTAGCTACAATGAGCAGTTCTTC
TRBJ1-1 | TRBD1 | TRBV19 | - | CASSIRFQGGVEAFF | TGTGCCAGTAGTATAAGATTCCAGGGGGGCGTTGAAGCTTTCTTT